One and the same sample provided the 18 T cell receptor beta chains below, sequenced in a study of identical twins. MiXCR was run by TCRdb on the 5' RACE reads, yielding one entry per CDR3 protein. This table has some 710,000 distinct CDR3 sequences, approximately 6.1% appearing once. Sequencing input: naive T cells sorted from blood. These TCRs come from a young man in good health.

As concerns this clonotype: A much more abundant neighbour one base away suggests this may be a read error. The chain uses TRBV3-1 and TRBJ1-1; a weak D match, TRBD1 (5 bases). CDR1 and CDR2 (germline): LGHDT, YNNKEL (reference sequence). The CDR3 spans 13 residues. The CDR3 DNA reads as TGTGCCAGCAGCCAACTTGCAGGGTCTGAAGCTTACTTT. This sequence encodes CASSQLAGSEAYF.

CDR3 region: CASSYSILGLVSNTEAFF. The CDR3 coding sequence is TGTGCCAGCAGTTACTCGATACTGGGACTAGTTTCGAACACTGAAGCTTTCTTT. The chain carries TRBV6-2 or TRBV6-3 and TRBJ1-1; TRBD1 might be the D (5 bases). From germline, CDR1 is MNHEY and CDR2 SVGEGT. The ends were cut back, 0 bases at V and 1 base at J, with 18 bases in the middle. The CDR3 loop spans 18 amino acids.

This clonotype was found many times. The chain combines TRBV5-5 with TRBJ2-3; 11 bases line up with TRBD2. The CDR3 has 17 amino acids. Trimming cost V 0 bases and J 6 bases; bases outside gene matches: 9. CDR1 and CDR2 from the germline V gene are SGHKS and YYEKEE (reference sequence). The CDR3 loop reads CASSLEGTSGRPDTQYF. CDR3 coding DNA: TGTGCCAGCAGCTTGGAGGGCACTAGCGGGAGACCTGATACGCAGTATTTT.

This clonotype was seen ten or more times. The rearrangement uses TRBV20-1 and TRBJ2-1; 12 bases are shared with TRBD2. This CDR3 has 15 residues. CDR1 is DFQATT and CDR2 is SNEGSKA in the germline V gene (reference sequence). The junction had 7 bases not matched to a gene; V was cut back by 5 bases and J by 5 bases. For the CDR3, the DNA is TGCAGTGCTGCAGGACTAGCGGGAAATGACAATGAGCAGTTCTTC. Protein product: CSAAGLAGNDNEQFF.

This clonotype came up many times. V usage is TRBV5-1 and J usage is TRBJ2-3; D may be TRBD2 (6 bases). V gave up 7 bases and J gave up 7 bases, with 16 bases separating them. This CDR3 spans 13 amino acids. Germline V CDR1 and CDR2: SGHRS, YFSETQ. CDR3 DNA sequence: TGCGCCAGCGAGGGAGGCACCGGGTATACGCAGTATTTT. Translated: CASEGGTGYTQYF. The variable domain in full, completed from reference TRBV5-1 and TRBJ2-3, reads KAGVTQTPRYLIKTRGQQVTLSCSPISGHRSVSWYQQTPGQGLQFLFEYFSETQRNKGNFPGRFSGRQFSNSRSEMNVSTLELGDSALYLCASEGGTGYTQYFGPGTRLTVL.

V usage is TRBV24-1 and J usage is TRBJ2-3; D remains unclear. Trimming took 5 bases from V and 6 from J, leaving 11 bases between them. CDR1 is KGHDR, CDR2 SFDVKD, per germline. The CDR3 runs 13 residues. The CDR3 coding sequence is TGTGCCACCAGTGGAATCGGGTGGGATACGCAGTATTTT. This gives the protein CATSGIGWDTQYF.

This clonotype has ten or more counts. This chain links TRBV20-1 with TRBJ2-2; D could derive from TRBD1 or TRBD2 (5 bases each). The CDR3 has 15 amino acids. V was shortened by 3 bases and J by 0 bases, with 11 bases between the two germline ends. The V gene's germline CDR1 is DFQATT and CDR2 SNEGSKA (reference sequence). CDR3 in amino acids: CSARTRDANTGELFF. The CDR3 nucleotides read TGCAGTGCTAGGACCAGGGACGCGAACACCGGGGAGCTGTTTTTT.

V and J are TRBV6-1 and TRBJ2-1, with 9 bases that match TRBD1. The junction had 7 bases not matched to a gene; V was cut back by 10 bases and J by 3 bases. CDR3 size: 14 residues. Germline CDR1 and CDR2: MNHNS and SASEGT. The CDR3 loop is CATIMDRGYNEQFF. The CDR3 DNA reads TGTGCCACAATCATGGACAGGGGCTACAATGAGCAGTTCTTC.

This clonotype occurred many times. This chain links TRBV5-8 with TRBJ2-3, with D hard to call. The CDR3 is 9 amino acids. Germline CDR1 reads SGHTS; CDR2 reads YDEGEE. As DNA, the CDR3 is TGTGCGAGTCGGGCTCCGCAGTATTTT. This gives the protein CASRAPQYF.

This clonotype has ten or more counts. The chain couples TRBV28 to TRBJ2-1; 12 positions agree with TRBD2. CDR3 size: 17 residues. Germline CDR1 is MDHEN and CDR2 is SYDVKM. Unmatched junction bases numbered 10, after V lost 6 bases and J lost 4 bases. The CDR3 nucleotides are TGTGCCAGCAGCCTCCAGGGACTAGCGGGCCCTTACAATGAGCAGTTCTTC. It specifies CASSLQGLAGPYNEQFF.

This clonotype has at least ten counts. The chain recombines TRBV7-8 with TRBJ2-7; maybe TRBD1 (5 bases). The germline V and J ends were trimmed by 4 bases and 5 bases, with 18 bases remaining between them. The CDR3 is made up of 15 amino acids. Germline CDR1 and CDR2: SGHVS and FQNEAQ. Written as DNA, the CDR3 is TGTGCCAGCAGCTCACTTCTGGCCAGGGTCAACGAGCAGTACTTC. Amino acids: CASSSLLARVNEQYF.

This clonotype has ten or more counts. The chain couples TRBV6-1 to TRBJ2-3; D not certain. The CDR3 runs 15 residues. Trimming removed 5 bases from V and 5 bases from J, with 17 bases in between. Germline V gene lookup returns CDR1 MNHNS and CDR2 SASEGT. The CDR3 DNA follows: TGTGCCAGCAGTAAAAGGTGGGATAAGAGAGATACGCAGTATTTT. Amino acid sequence: CASSKRWDKRDTQYF.

A few counts support this clonotype. In DNA, the CDR3 is TGCGCCAGCAGCTCGGACAACCCCCGGGTCTACACCTTC. Translation: CASSSDNPRVYTF. This rearrangement joins TRBV5-1 to TRBJ1-2; D is possibly TRBD1 (5 bases). Germline V gene sequence: CDR1 SGHRS, CDR2 YFSETQ. This CDR3 has 13 amino acids. V dropped 3 bases and J dropped 10 bases, with 16 bases sitting between them. Full variable domain (rest looked up from reference TRBV5-1 and TRBJ1-2): KAGVTQTPRYLIKTRGQQVTLSCSPISGHRSVSWYQQTPGQGLQFLFEYFSETQRNKGNFPGRFSGRQFSNSRSEMNVSTLELGDSALYLCASSSDNPRVYTFGSGTRLTVV.

The V and J genes are TRBV6-5 and TRBJ2-3; no reliable D call. The CDR3 has 15 residues. Trimming stripped 0 bases from V and 1 base from J, with 8 bases between. The germline gives CDR1 MNHEY, CDR2 SVGAGI. This CDR3 reads CASSYSAKRTDTQYF. The CDR3 DNA reads TGTGCCAGCAGTTACTCGGCTAAGCGCACAGATACGCAGTATTTT.

The gene calls are TRBV16 and TRBJ1-1; D is ambiguous. The CDR3 consists of 12 residues. V lost 1 base to trimming and J lost 6 bases, with 6 bases between them. CDR1 KGHSY and CDR2 FQNENV come from the germline V gene. CDR3 in amino acids: CASSQFIPEAFF. CDR3 sequence (DNA): TGTGCCAGCAGCCAATTTATCCCTGAAGCTTTCTTT.

This clonotype was observed many times. The CDR3 region is CATSRDGGLAGGPYNEQFF. CDR3 nucleotides: TGTGCCACCAGCAGAGATGGAGGACTAGCGGGAGGGCCATACAATGAGCAGTTCTTC. The chain joins TRBV15 to TRBJ2-1; 15 nucleotides line up with TRBD2. The CDR3 covers 19 residues. Trimming at V came to 0 bases and at J to 4 bases, leaving 7 bases not matched to a gene. Germline V CDR1 and CDR2: LNHNV, YYDKDF (reference sequence).

CDR3 loop: CASSRDRLAEQYV. CDR3 bases: TGTGCCAGCTCCCGGGACAGACTTGCCGAGCAGTACGTC. This chain joins TRBV18 and TRBJ2-7; 7 bases are a match to TRBD1. Losses at the gene ends were 6 bases for V and 6 bases for J; bases not matched to a gene: 8. Germline CDR1 and CDR2: KGHSH and LQKENI. The CDR3 has 13 residues.

This clonotype showed up many times. The rearrangement joins TRBV7-2 to TRBJ2-7, with TRBD1 matching over 7 bases. The CDR3 runs 13 residues. Per germline, CDR1 SGHTA and CDR2 FQGNSA. Trimming cost V 5 bases and J 2 bases; bases outside gene matches: 3. The CDR3 loop is CASSHRGTYEQYF. CDR3 nucleotides: TGTGCCAGCAGCCACAGGGGCACCTACGAGCAGTACTTC.